The clone carrying this TCR beta chain was counted between two and nine times. Its antigen is not identified. The V gene lost 2 bases and the J gene lost 0 bases, with 16 bases spanning the gap. The CDR3 runs 17 residues. Germline V gene lookup returns CDR1 SGHVS and CDR2 FQNEAQ. Primers used in a second PCR of about 7 to 12 cycles were a sample-barcoded 5' primer and a J-beta primer mix. Using its own MiXCR run on the 5' RACE reads, TCRdb lists one record per CDR3 protein. The table has 800,000 to 950,000 distinct CDR3 sequences, roughly 29% seen once. The sample comes from a study of blood T cells in healthy people across ages. Whole-study findings and limits: The unsorted PBMCs prevented any conclusive comparison of naive versus antigen-experienced cells.

The sample was also linked to a second study, of T cells of mothers and their children. That paper adds: The TCR beta CDR3 read count exceeded 9 million for each mother and was around 3.1 million for each child.

This receptor was obtained from a woman aged 40 to 50 in good health. Sample: blood. The genes are TRBV7-8 and TRBJ1-2; D perhaps matches TRBD1 (6 bases). The CDR3 DNA reads TGTGCCAGCAGCTTAATACCAGACAGGTTCACTAACTATGGCTACACCTTC. It translates to CASSLIPDRFTNYGYTF. Looking up the rest from reference TRBV7-8 and TRBJ1-2 gives the full variable domain: GAGVSQSPRYKVAKRGQDVALRCDPISGHVSLFWYQQALGQGPEFLTYFQNEAQLDKSGLPSDRFFAERPEGSVSTLKIQRTQQEDSAVYLCASSLIPDRFTNYGYTFGSGTRLTVV.